Listed below are T cell receptor beta chains from one sample, sequenced in a study of cytomegalovirus exposure and HLA in healthy donors. Data came from immunoSEQ multiplex PCR; TCRdb stores just in-frame clones and leaves some out. Among about 64,000 clones listed, roughly 95% were seen once. Specimen: PBMCs. The receptor source for this set is a woman aged 18 to 35 in good health and CMV-seropositive. The CDR3 runs from the conserved cysteine through the conserved F or W. A D gene is named only where the DNA matches it firmly. Expanded clones are given a class, and other clones once, few, many or no size at all.

clone_size	j_call	d_call	v_call	cdr3_aa	cdr3_nt
NA	TRBJ1-5	TRBD1	TRBV28	CASSLSGQGYQPQHF	TGTGCCAGCAGTTTAAGTGGACAGGGGTATCAGCCCCAGCATTTT
once	TRBJ1-1	NA	TRBV6-1	CATQTKMNTEAFF	TGTGCCACCCAGACAAAGATGAACACTGAAGCTTTCTTT
NA	TRBJ1-1	TRBD1	TRBV7-2	CASSLGQLNTEAFF	TGTGCCAGCAGCCTGGGACAGTTGAACACTGAAGCTTTCTTT
NA	TRBJ2-3	TRBD2	TRBV30	CAWRLAGYVTDTQYF	TGTGCCTGGAGACTAGCGGGATATGTCACAGATACGCAGTATTTT
NA	TRBJ1-2	NA	TRBV2	CASSDSGLAGYGYTF	TGTGCCAGCAGTGATTCAGGGCTCGCGGGGTATGGCTACACCTTC
NA	TRBJ2-7	TRBD2	TRBV5-5	CASSLGLAGEQYF	TGTGCCAGCAGCTTGGGACTAGCTGGCGAGCAGTACTTC
NA	TRBJ1-6	NA	TRBV27	CASSFVGAHSPLHF	TGTGCCAGCAGTTTCGTGGGGGCCCATTCACCCCTCCACTTT
NA	TRBJ1-1	NA	TRBV9	CASSVYSGEDTEAFF	TGTGCCAGCAGCGTTTATTCGGGGGAGGACACTGAAGCTTTCTTT
NA	TRBJ2-2	NA	TRBV5-1	CASSLVRVGHGELFF	TGCGCCAGCAGCTTGGTCAGAGTGGGCCACGGGGAGCTGTTTTTT
NA	TRBJ1-5	NA	TRBV21-1	CASSKWAWVNGNQPQHF	TGTGCCAGCAGCAAATGGGCGTGGGTAAACGGCAATCAGCCCCAGCATTTT